The 16 T cell receptor beta chains below come from one sample, sequenced in a study of T cell responses to AZD1222 COVID-19 vaccine. Produced via immunoSEQ multiplex PCR; TCRdb's table is partial and in-frame only. The data contain under 150,000 clones, roughly nine tenths of them singletons. The sample consisted of peripheral blood, taken 28 days after the second AZD1222 dose. The receptors come from an adult who received the AZD1222 COVID-19 vaccine.

The rearrangement links TRBV4-1 to TRBJ2-3; TRBD2 aligns across 8 bases. Germline values: CDR1 MGHRA, CDR2 YSYEKL. With V trimmed by 4 bases and J by 0 bases, 12 bases remained unmatched. The CDR3 consists of 18 residues. The CDR3 loop is CASSRGRGAATSTDTQYF. In DNA form, the CDR3 reads TGCGCCAGCAGCCGCGGGCGGGGGGCCGCTACTAGCACAGATACGCAGTATTTT.

This chain joins TRBV12-3 or TRBV12-4 and TRBJ2-3; D ambiguous. The CDR3 length is 13 residues. V lost 0 bases, J lost 6 bases, and 7 bases lay in between. CDR3 nucleotide sequence: TGTGCCAGCAGTTTAGCGCTACCGGATACGCAGTATTTT. Its protein is CASSLALPDTQYF.

Relative to its sample, this clone is large (0.1 to 1%). The chain recombines TRBV6-4 with TRBJ2-2; D is unclear. V was trimmed by 6 bases and J by 6 bases, leaving 11 bases between them. Germline V gene data show CDR1 as MRHNA and CDR2 as SNTAGT. The CDR3 consists of 13 residues. DNA of the CDR3: TGTGCCAGCAGCAAGACTGGTCCCGGGGAGCTGTTTTTT. Translation: CASSKTGPGELFF.

The rearrangement joins TRBV4-3 to TRBJ1-5; 8 bases fit TRBD1. Germline V gene lookup returns CDR1 LGHNA and CDR2 YSLEER. The CDR3 runs 14 residues. Unmatched junction bases numbered 1, after V lost 4 bases and J lost 2 bases. CDR3 coding DNA: TGCGCCAGCAGCCTGACAGGGGGCAATCAGCCCCAGCATTTT. Translating it yields CASSLTGGNQPQHF.

This clone was found once. The chain employs TRBV27 and TRBJ2-7, with TRBD1 matching 7 bases. Germline CDR1 is MNHEY and CDR2 is SMNVEV (reference sequence). Trimming at V came to 6 bases and at J to 4 bases, leaving 9 bases not matched to a gene. The CDR3 consists of 14 residues. The CDR3 loop reads CASSRQGPVYEQYF. The CDR3, as DNA: TGTGCCAGCAGCCGACAGGGACCCGTGTACGAGCAGTACTTC.

V gene TRBV28 combines with J gene TRBJ1-2; 7 nucleotides align to TRBD1. The length of the CDR3 is 16 residues. V was pared by 4 bases and J by 4 bases, with 12 bases of the junction left unmatched. In germline, CDR1 is MDHEN, CDR2 SYDVKM. This CDR3 reads CASSSGQHTLRYGYTF. CDR3 DNA sequence: TGTGCCAGCAGTTCGGGACAGCATACTCTTCGCTATGGCTACACCTTC.

The gene calls are TRBV5-1 and TRBJ1-1; D remains unclear. Deletions cut 5 bases from V and 1 base from J, with 12 bases between. The CDR3 runs to 14 residues. Germline CDR1 reads SGHRS; CDR2 reads YFSETQ. The CDR3 coding sequence is TGCGCCAGCAGGCCTATTGCACCGAACACTGAAGCTTTCTTT. Translated: CASRPIAPNTEAFF.

The chain links TRBV5-1 to TRBJ2-3; D is ambiguous. Germline loops: CDR1 SGHRS, CDR2 YFSETQ. V was pared by 1 base and J by 2 bases, with 14 bases between. This CDR3 has 16 residues. Here the CDR3 reads CASSLTSGQLTDTQYF. CDR3 DNA sequence: TGCGCCAGCAGCTTGACCTCCGGGCAGCTCACAGATACGCAGTATTTT.

The CDR3 region has the DNA TGCGCCAGCAGCTTTGAAGGGGTCTATGGCTACACCTTC. Its protein is CASSFEGVYGYTF. The rearrangement uses TRBV5-1 and TRBJ1-2; tentative D call: TRBD1 (5 bases). Trimming pared 2 bases from V and 4 bases from J, leaving 9 bases between. CDR3 length: 13 amino acids. Germline V gene lookup returns CDR1 SGHRS and CDR2 YFSETQ.

V gene TRBV7-2 combines with J gene TRBJ1-2; 8 bases map to TRBD1. The germline CDR1 and CDR2 sequences are SGHTA and FQGNSA. The V segment lost 1 base and the J segment 3 bases; nucleotides outside the gene matches: 4. This CDR3 contains 15 residues. The DNA for the CDR3 is TGTGCCAGCAGCTTAGGTCAGGGGGCTTACTATGGCTACACCTTC. Translating gives CASSLGQGAYYGYTF.

This clone was counted between two and nine times. V is TRBV12-1 and J is TRBJ2-5. TRBV12-1 is a listed pseudogene. The CDR3 extends over 11 amino acids. The CDR3 DNA follows: TGTGCCAGCAGCTGGAAAGAGACCCAGTACTTC. Amino acids: CASSWKETQYF.

The V call is TRBV4-2, the J call TRBJ1-4; D possibly corresponds to TRBD1 (5 bases). The CDR3 covers 14 residues. The V and J ends lost 5 bases and 7 bases respectively, with 14 bases between them. CDR1 LGHNA and CDR2 YNFKEQ come from the germline V gene. DNA of the CDR3: TGTGCCAGCAGCACCGACCTAGGGGTTGAAAAACTGTTTTTT. Its protein is CASSTDLGVEKLFF.

The chain joins TRBV9 to TRBJ2-7; 8 bases map to TRBD2. The germline V gene encodes CDR1 SGDLS and CDR2 YYNGEE. V was clipped by 2 bases and J by 2 bases; unmatched bases: 3. The CDR3 runs 14 residues. CDR3 region: CASSVTSAAYEQYF. CDR3 nucleotides: TGTGCCAGCAGCGTGACTAGCGCCGCCTACGAGCAGTACTTC.

The gene calls are TRBV6-5 and TRBJ1-1, with D maybe TRBD1 (5 bases). Trimming removed 5 bases at V and 4 bases at J, with 11 bases between. The CDR3 runs to 13 residues. Looked up from germline, CDR1 is MNHEY and CDR2 is SVGAGI. CDR3 sequence reads: CASSPDSFTEAFF. CDR3 bases: TGTGCCAGCAGTCCCGACAGCTTCACTGAAGCTTTCTTT.

V and J are TRBV5-4 and TRBJ1-1; TRBD1 aligns across 7 bases. V lost 3 bases to trimming and J lost 4 bases; unmatched junction nucleotides: 6. The CDR3 contains 14 residues. The germline V gene encodes CDR1 SGHNT and CDR2 YYREEE (reference sequence). The DNA of the CDR3 is TGTGCCAGCAGCTACGAGACAGGGAGCACTGAAGCTTTCTTT. Translated, it gives CASSYETGSTEAFF.

The chain is built from TRBV9 and TRBJ1-4, with 8 bases matching TRBD1. V gave up 4 bases and J gave up 12 bases; unmatched junction bases: 8. Germline V gene sequence: CDR1 SGDLS, CDR2 YYNGEE. The CDR3 has 13 residues. CDR3 region: CASSPRGQEQLFF. CDR3 in DNA: TGTGCCAGCAGCCCCCGGGGACAGGAACAACTGTTTTTT.